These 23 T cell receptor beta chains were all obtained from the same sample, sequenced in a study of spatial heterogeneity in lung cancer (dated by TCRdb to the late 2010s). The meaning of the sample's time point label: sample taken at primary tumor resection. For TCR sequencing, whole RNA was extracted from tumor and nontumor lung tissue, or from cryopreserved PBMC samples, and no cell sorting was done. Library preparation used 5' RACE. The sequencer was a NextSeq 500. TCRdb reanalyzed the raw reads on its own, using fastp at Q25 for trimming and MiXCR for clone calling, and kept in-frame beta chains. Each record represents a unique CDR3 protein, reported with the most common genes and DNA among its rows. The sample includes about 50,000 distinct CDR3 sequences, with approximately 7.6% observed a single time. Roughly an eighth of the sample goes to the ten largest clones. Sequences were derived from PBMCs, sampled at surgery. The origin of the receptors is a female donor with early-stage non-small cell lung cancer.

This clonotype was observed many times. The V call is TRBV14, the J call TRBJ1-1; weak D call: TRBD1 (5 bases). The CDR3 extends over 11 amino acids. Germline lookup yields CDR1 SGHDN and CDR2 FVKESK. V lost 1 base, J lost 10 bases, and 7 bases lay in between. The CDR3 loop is CASSQGTLAFF. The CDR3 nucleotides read TGTGCCAGCAGCCAAGGGACATTAGCTTTCTTT.

The CDR3 nucleotides read TGCAGTGCGCAAGGGACAGTAGCCCCAGATACGCAGTATTTT. It is translated as CSAQGTVAPDTQYF. The chain is built from TRBV20-1 and TRBJ2-3; 7 bases line up with TRBD1. Trimming cost V 6 bases and J 4 bases; bases outside gene matches: 10. Germline V gene sequence: CDR1 DFQATT, CDR2 SNEGSKA (reference sequence). The CDR3 spans 14 residues.

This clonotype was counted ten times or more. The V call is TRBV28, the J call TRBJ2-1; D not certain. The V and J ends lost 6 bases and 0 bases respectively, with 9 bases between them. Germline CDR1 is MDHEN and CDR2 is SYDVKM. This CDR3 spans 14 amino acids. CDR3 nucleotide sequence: TGTGCCAGCAGCGACGGCGCCTCCTACAATGAGCAGTTCTTC. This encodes CASSDGASYNEQFF.

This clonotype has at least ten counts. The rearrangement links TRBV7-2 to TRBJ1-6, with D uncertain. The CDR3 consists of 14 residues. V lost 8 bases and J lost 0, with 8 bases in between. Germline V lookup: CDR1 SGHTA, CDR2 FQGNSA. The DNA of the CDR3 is TGTGCCAGCCGCCGATTCTCCTATAATTCACCCCTCCACTTT. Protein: CASRRFSYNSPLHF.

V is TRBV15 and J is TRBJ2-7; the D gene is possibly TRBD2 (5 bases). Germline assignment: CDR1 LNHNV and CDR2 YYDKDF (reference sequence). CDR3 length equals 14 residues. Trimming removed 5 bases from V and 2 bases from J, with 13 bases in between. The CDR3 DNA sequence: TGTGCCACCAGCGAGGGTGGGCAGGCCTACGAGCAGTACTTC. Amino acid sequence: CATSEGGQAYEQYF.

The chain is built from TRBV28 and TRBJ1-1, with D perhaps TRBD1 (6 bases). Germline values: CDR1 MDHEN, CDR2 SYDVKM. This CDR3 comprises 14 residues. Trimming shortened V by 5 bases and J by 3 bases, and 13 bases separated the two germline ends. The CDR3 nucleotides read TGTGCCAGCAGTACGGGACATCTGTACACTGAAGCTTTCTTT. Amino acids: CASSTGHLYTEAFF.

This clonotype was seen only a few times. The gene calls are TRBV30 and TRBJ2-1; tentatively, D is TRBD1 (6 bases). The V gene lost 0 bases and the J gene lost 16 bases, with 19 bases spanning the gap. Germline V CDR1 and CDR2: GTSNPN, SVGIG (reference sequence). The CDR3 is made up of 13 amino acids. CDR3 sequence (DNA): TGTGCCTGGAGTGTACAGCTACAGGGTGGGGGTTTCTTC. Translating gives CAWSVQLQGGGFF.

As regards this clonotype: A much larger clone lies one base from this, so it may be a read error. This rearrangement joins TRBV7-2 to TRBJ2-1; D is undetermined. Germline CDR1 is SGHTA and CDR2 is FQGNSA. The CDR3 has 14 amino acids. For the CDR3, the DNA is TGTGTCAGCAGTTTGGACCAACCTTACAATGAGCAGTTCTTC. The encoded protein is CVSSLDQPYNEQFF.

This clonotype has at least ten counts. The CDR3: CASSDSGSGVPNEQFF. In nucleotides, the CDR3 is TGTGCCAGCAGTGACTCGGGTAGCGGGGTGCCCAATGAGCAGTTCTTC. The V and J genes are TRBV6-4 and TRBJ2-1; 8 positions match TRBD2. The CDR3 consists of 16 residues. The J segment lost 6 bases and the V segment lost 0 bases, leaving 7 bases of the junction unmatched. Germline CDR1 reads MRHNA; CDR2 reads SNTAGT.

The DNA for the CDR3 is TGCGCCAGCAGCTATGAGCCGGGACAGGTCTCCTACGAGCAGTACTTC. Its protein is CASSYEPGQVSYEQYF. V is TRBV5-1 and J is TRBJ2-7; 8 bases are a match to TRBD1. The CDR3 is 16 amino acids. In germline, CDR1 is SGHRS, CDR2 YFSETQ. Trimming cost V 3 bases and J 0 bases; bases outside gene matches: 8.

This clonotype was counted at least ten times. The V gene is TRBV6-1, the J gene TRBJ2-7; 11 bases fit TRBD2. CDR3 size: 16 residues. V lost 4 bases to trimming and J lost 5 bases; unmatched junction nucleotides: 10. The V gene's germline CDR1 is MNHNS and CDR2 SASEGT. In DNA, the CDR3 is TGTGCCAGCAGTGTACAATCCGGGACTAGCGGCGACGAGCAGTACTTC. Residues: CASSVQSGTSGDEQYF.

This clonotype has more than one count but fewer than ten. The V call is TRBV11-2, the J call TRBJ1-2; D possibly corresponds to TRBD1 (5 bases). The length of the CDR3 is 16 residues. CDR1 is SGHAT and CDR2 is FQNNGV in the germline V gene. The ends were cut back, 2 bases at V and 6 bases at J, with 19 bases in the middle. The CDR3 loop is CASSLWGTPEIHGYTF. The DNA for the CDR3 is TGTGCCAGCAGCTTATGGGGGACCCCGGAAATCCATGGCTACACCTTC.

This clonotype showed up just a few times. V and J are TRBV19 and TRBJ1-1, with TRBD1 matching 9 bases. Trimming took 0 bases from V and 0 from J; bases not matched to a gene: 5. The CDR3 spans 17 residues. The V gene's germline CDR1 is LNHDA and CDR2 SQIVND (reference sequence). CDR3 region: CASSIDRGQGMNTEAFF. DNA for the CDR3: TGTGCCAGTAGTATAGATCGAGGACAGGGGATGAACACTGAAGCTTTCTTT.

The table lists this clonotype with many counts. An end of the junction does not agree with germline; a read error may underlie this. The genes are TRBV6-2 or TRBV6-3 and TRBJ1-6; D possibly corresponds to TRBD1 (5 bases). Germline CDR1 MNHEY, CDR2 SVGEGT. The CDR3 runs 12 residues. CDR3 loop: CASSYPDPGLVF. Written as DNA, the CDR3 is TGTGCCAGCAGTTATCCCGACCCGGGACTCGTCTTT.

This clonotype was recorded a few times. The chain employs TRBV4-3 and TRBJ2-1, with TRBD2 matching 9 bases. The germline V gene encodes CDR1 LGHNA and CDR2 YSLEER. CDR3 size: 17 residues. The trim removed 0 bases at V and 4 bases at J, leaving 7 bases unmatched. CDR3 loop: CASSQDQRAGGYNEQFF. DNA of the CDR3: TGCGCCAGCAGCCAAGATCAGCGGGCGGGGGGGTACAATGAGCAGTTCTTC.

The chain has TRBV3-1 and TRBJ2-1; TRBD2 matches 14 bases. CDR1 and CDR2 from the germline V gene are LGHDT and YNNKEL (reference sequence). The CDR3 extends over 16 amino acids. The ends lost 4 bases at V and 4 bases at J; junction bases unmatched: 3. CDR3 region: CASSLGTSGGYNEQFF. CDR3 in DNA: TGTGCCAGCAGCCTTGGGACTAGCGGGGGATACAATGAGCAGTTCTTC.

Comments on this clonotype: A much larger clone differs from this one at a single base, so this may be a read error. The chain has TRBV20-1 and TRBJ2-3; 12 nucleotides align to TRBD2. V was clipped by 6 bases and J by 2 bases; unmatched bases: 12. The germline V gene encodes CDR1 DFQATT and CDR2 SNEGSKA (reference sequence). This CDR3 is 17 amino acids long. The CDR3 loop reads CSAPLLAGGIFTDTQYF. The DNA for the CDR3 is TGCAGTGCCCCACTGCTAGCGGGGGGGATATTCACAGATACGCAGTATTTT.

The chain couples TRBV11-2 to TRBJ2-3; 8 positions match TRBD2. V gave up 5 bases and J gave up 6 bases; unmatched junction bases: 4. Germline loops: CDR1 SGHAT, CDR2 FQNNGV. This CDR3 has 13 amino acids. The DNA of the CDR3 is TGTGCCAGCAGCAGGACTAGCATGGATACGCAGTATTTT. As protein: CASSRTSMDTQYF.

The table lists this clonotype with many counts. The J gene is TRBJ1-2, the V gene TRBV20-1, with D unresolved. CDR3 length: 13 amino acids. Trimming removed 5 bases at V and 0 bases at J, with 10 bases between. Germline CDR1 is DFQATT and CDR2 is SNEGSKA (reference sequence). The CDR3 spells CSAPMEANYGYTF. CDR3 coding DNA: TGCAGTGCTCCAATGGAAGCTAACTATGGCTACACCTTC.

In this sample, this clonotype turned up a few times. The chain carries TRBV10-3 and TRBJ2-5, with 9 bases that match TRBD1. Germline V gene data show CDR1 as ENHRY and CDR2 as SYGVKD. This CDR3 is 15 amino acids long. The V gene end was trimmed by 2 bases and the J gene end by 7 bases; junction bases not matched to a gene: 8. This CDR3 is CAISELKQGASTQYF. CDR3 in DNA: TGTGCCATCAGTGAGCTAAAACAGGGGGCATCGACCCAGTACTTC.

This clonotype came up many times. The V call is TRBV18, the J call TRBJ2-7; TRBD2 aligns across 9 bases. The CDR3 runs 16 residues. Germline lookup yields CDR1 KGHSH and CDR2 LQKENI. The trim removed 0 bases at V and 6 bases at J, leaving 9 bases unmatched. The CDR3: CASSPPGERGVFEQYF. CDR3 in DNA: TGTGCCAGCTCACCACCGGGCGAGCGGGGGGTCTTCGAGCAGTACTTC.

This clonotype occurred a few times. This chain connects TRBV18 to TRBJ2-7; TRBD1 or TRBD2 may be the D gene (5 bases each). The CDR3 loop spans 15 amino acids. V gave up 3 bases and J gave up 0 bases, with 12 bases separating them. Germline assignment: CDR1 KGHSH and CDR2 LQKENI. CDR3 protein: CASSPQTDYSYEQYF. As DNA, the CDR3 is TGTGCCAGCTCACCCCAGACAGACTACTCCTACGAGCAGTACTTC.

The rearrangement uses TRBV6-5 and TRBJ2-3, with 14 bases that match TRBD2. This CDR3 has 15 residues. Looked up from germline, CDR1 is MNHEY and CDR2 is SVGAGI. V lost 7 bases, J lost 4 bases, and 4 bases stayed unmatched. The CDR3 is CASILTSGGADTQYF. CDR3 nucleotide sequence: TGTGCCAGCATCTTGACTAGCGGGGGGGCAGATACGCAGTATTTT.